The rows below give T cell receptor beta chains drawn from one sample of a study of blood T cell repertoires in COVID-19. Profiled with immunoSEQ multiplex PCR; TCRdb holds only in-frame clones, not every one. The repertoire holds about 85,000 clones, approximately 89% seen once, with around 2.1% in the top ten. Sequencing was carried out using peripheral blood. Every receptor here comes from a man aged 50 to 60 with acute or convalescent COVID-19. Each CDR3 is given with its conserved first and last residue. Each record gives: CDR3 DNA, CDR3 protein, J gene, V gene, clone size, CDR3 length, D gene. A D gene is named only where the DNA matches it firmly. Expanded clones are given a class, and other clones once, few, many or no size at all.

DNA: TGTGCCACCAGTGACCGCGGAGCCGCTAGCGGGAGGGCAGCAGATACGCAGTATTTT; CDR3: CATSDRGAASGRAADTQYF; J: TRBJ2-3; V: TRBV24-1; size: NA; length: 19; D: TRBD2
DNA: TGTGCCAGCAGGCGGACAGCAAATGATGGCTACACCTTC; CDR3: CASRRTANDGYTF; J: TRBJ1-2; V: TRBV3-1/TRBV3-2; size: NA; length: 13; D: NA
DNA: TGTGCCAGCAGTTTAGGCAGGGGAAGAGCTTTCTTT; CDR3: CASSLGRGRAFF; J: TRBJ1-1; V: TRBV28; size: NA; length: 12; D: NA
DNA: TGCGCCAGCAGCCCCGGGACAGGGGTATATGGCTACACCTTC; CDR3: CASSPGTGVYGYTF; J: TRBJ1-2; V: TRBV5-1; size: NA; length: 14; D: TRBD1
DNA: TGTGCCAGCTCACCACTTGGCGGGGGCACAGATACGCAGTATTTT; CDR3: CASSPLGGGTDTQYF; J: TRBJ2-3; V: TRBV18; size: NA; length: 15; D: NA
DNA: TGTGCCAGCAGCTTGGTTACAGGGGGGGATGGCTACACCTTC; CDR3: CASSLVTGGDGYTF; J: TRBJ1-2; V: TRBV5-6; size: NA; length: 14; D: TRBD1
DNA: TGTGCCAGCAGACCCGGGACTAGCGGGATCGGGGAGCTGTTTTTT; CDR3: CASRPGTSGIGELFF; J: TRBJ2-2; V: TRBV7-9; size: few; length: 15; D: TRBD2
DNA: TGTGCCAGTAGTAGGGACAGGGGTGACGAGCAGTACTTC; CDR3: CASSRDRGDEQYF; J: TRBJ2-7; V: TRBV19; size: NA; length: 13; D: TRBD1
DNA: TGTGCCAGCAGCTTATTCGCACTAGCGGCTTACAATGAGCAGTTCTTC; CDR3: CASSLFALAAYNEQFF; J: TRBJ2-1; V: TRBV7-2; size: NA; length: 16; D: TRBD2
DNA: TGTGCCAGCAGCAAACTACTTAGCTCCTACGAGCAGTACTTC; CDR3: CASSKLLSSYEQYF; J: TRBJ2-7; V: TRBV21-1; size: NA; length: 14; D: NA
DNA: TGTGCCAGCAGCTTAGATAGGCCGGGATCGGGAAACACCATATATTTT; CDR3: CASSLDRPGSGNTIYF; J: TRBJ1-3; V: TRBV11-2; size: NA; length: 16; D: NA
DNA: TGTGCCAGCAGCGCCGGACTAGCGGAATACGAGCAGTACTTC; CDR3: CASSAGLAEYEQYF; J: TRBJ2-7; V: TRBV9; size: NA; length: 14; D: TRBD2
DNA: TGTGCCAGCAGCCCTCAACTAGGAGCGGGGGGCGGAAATGAGCAGTTCTTC; CDR3: CASSPQLGAGGGNEQFF; J: TRBJ2-1; V: TRBV11-3; size: NA; length: 17; D: TRBD2
DNA: TGTGCCAGCAGCGGGGGGACAGGGATGAACACTGAAGCTTTCTTT; CDR3: CASSGGTGMNTEAFF; J: TRBJ1-1; V: TRBV21-1; size: NA; length: 15; D: NA
DNA: TGTGCCACCAGTGACGACAGGGTGACCTATGGCTACACCTTC; CDR3: CATSDDRVTYGYTF; J: TRBJ1-2; V: TRBV24-1; size: once; length: 14; D: TRBD1
DNA: TGTGCCAGCAGTCCAGACACCGGGGAGCTGTTTTTT; CDR3: CASSPDTGELFF; J: TRBJ2-2; V: TRBV27; size: NA; length: 12; D: NA
DNA: TGTGCCAGTGGTACCCTTGGGCGAGCTTTCTTT; CDR3: CASGTLGRAFF; J: TRBJ1-1; V: TRBV19; size: NA; length: 11; D: NA
DNA: TGCGCCAGCAGCTTGGACCGCGGGTCCTCCTACAATGAGCAGTTCTTC; CDR3: CASSLDRGSSYNEQFF; J: TRBJ2-1; V: TRBV5-1; size: NA; length: 16; D: NA
DNA: TGTGCCACCAGTGACTCTAGCGGGAACCGCGGGACCCAGTACTTC; CDR3: CATSDSSGNRGTQYF; J: TRBJ2-5; V: TRBV24-1; size: NA; length: 15; D: TRBD2
DNA: TGTGCCAGCAGCTCTGGCGGGCGGGGGGGCTACAATGAGCAGTTCTTC; CDR3: CASSSGGRGGYNEQFF; J: TRBJ2-1; V: TRBV11-2; size: NA; length: 16; D: TRBD2
DNA: TGCGCCAGCAGCCAACGGGGTACGAATCAGCCCCAGCATTTT; CDR3: CASSQRGTNQPQHF; J: TRBJ1-5; V: TRBV4-1; size: NA; length: 14; D: NA
DNA: TGTGCCACCAGTGATCCGGTCTACTATGGCTACACCTTC; CDR3: CATSDPVYYGYTF; J: TRBJ1-2; V: TRBV24-1; size: NA; length: 13; D: NA
DNA: TGTGCCAGCAGCCTAATCCTAGCGGGGGCCGTAGATACGCAGTATTTT; CDR3: CASSLILAGAVDTQYF; J: TRBJ2-3; V: TRBV7-9; size: NA; length: 16; D: TRBD2
DNA: TGCGCCAGCAGCTCGTACAGGGGCGGAGGGACTGAAGCTTTCTTT; CDR3: CASSSYRGGGTEAFF; J: TRBJ1-1; V: TRBV5-1; size: NA; length: 15; D: TRBD1
DNA: TGTGCCAGCAGCTCTCTGTTGGGAGGTCGAAATTCACCCCTCCACTTT; CDR3: CASSSLLGGRNSPLHF; J: TRBJ1-6; V: TRBV11-2; size: few; length: 16; D: NA
DNA: TGTGCCAGCTCACCATCAAGGACAGCATTCTCTCCGCACACCTTC; CDR3: CASSPSRTAFSPHTF; J: TRBJ1-2; V: TRBV18; size: NA; length: 15; D: NA
DNA: TGTGCCAGCAGCACGCTGACAGACAATGGCTACACCTTC; CDR3: CASSTLTDNGYTF; J: TRBJ1-2; V: TRBV5-5; size: medium-sized; length: 13; D: NA
DNA: TGTGCCAGCAGTTTACGGAATGAGCAGTTCTTC; CDR3: CASSLRNEQFF; J: TRBJ2-1; V: TRBV12-3/TRBV12-4; size: NA; length: 11; D: NA
DNA: TGTGCCAGTAGTCCAGGACAGTTAATGAACACTGAAGCTTTCTTT; CDR3: CASSPGQLMNTEAFF; J: TRBJ1-1; V: TRBV19; size: NA; length: 15; D: NA
DNA: TGTGCCAGCAGTGTAGGGGGACAGGGGAGCACCGGGGAGCTGTTTTTT; CDR3: CASSVGGQGSTGELFF; J: TRBJ2-2; V: TRBV6-1; size: NA; length: 16; D: TRBD1
DNA: TGTGCCAGCTCACCGTCAGGGGGCGAAATGAGGTCTGGCTACACCTTC; CDR3: CASSPSGGEMRSGYTF; J: TRBJ1-2; V: TRBV18; size: NA; length: 16; D: TRBD1
DNA: TGTGCCAGCACTTCATTTCACAGGGAGAAAGAGACCCAGTACTTC; CDR3: CASTSFHREKETQYF; J: TRBJ2-5; V: TRBV27; size: NA; length: 15; D: NA
DNA: TGTGCCAGCTCACCATCACCCCTCTCCTCGGGCACTGAAGCTTTCTTT; CDR3: CASSPSPLSSGTEAFF; J: TRBJ1-1; V: TRBV18; size: NA; length: 16; D: NA